One and the same sample provided the 13 T cell receptor beta chains below, sequenced in a study of tissue T cells after allogeneic stem cell transplantation. Profiling relied on immunoSEQ multiplex PCR, and the TCRdb table lists in-frame clones only, not all of them. The repertoire consists of thousands of clones, with 45% occurring once and the leading ten covering approximately 15%. Time point of the sample: mouse harvest day 14 after allogeneic transplant. Tail vein injection delivered 10^7 T-cell-depleted bone marrow cells and 10^6 splenic CD5+ T cells. The sequenced material came from gut tissue. These receptors all come from a female BALB/c mouse given C57BL/6 T cells with graft-versus-host disease after an allogeneic hematopoietic cell transplant.

Note on this clone: Genes here carry mouse names. The read comes to an end 1 residue before the CDR3 does, leaving the germline J gene to fill in the end. The chain combines TRBV19 with TRBJ2-1, with 12 positions matching TRBD2. CDR1 and CDR2 (germline): FNHDT, SITEND (reference sequence). This CDR3 contains 16 residues. V was clipped by 5 bases and J by 8 bases; unmatched bases: 11. Incomplete CDR3 DNA: TGTGCCAGCAGCCGACTGGGGGGGCTTGGTTGGTCTGAGCAGTTC. This gives the protein CASSRLGGLGWSEQF. The entire CDR3 reads CASSRLGGLGWSEQFF.

A note on this clone: Gene names follow the mouse nomenclature. Read sequence stops 1 residue before the CDR3 end, and the germline J gene provides the missing end. This chain links TRBV3 with TRBJ2-5; perhaps TRBD1 as D (6 bases). This CDR3 is built from 13 residues. Looked up from germline, CDR1 is SNHLY and CDR2 is FYNGKV (reference sequence). V shed 5 bases and J shed 5 bases, with 11 bases lying between them. CDR3 amino acids: CASSRRGGDTQYF. The sequenced CDR3 bases are TGTGCCAGCAGCCGCAGGGGAGGAGACACCCAGTAC.

A word on this clone: These gene names are mouse names. Read sequence stops 1 residue before the CDR3 end, and the germline J gene provides the missing end. The sample carries other DNA sequences with the same CDR3. V usage is TRBV26 and J usage is TRBJ2-5; D unresolved. Deletions cut 4 bases from V and 2 bases from J, with 1 base between. This CDR3 contains 11 residues. Per the germline V gene, CDR1 is KGHPV and CDR2 is FQNQEV (reference sequence). CDR3 DNA, as far as it was read: TGTGCCAGCAGTCCCCAAGACACCCAGTAC. It translates to CASSPQDTQY. The whole CDR3 sequence is CASSPQDTQYF.

Regarding this clone: The gene names here belong to mouse. The read ends 1 residue before the CDR3 terminus; that terminus is restored from the germline J gene. The chain employs TRBV1 and TRBJ2-5, with unresolved D. V lost 1 base and J 6 bases, leaving 2 bases between the germline ends. This CDR3 spans 11 amino acids. Germline values: CDR1 NSQYPW, CDR2 LRSPGD (reference sequence). Here the CDR3 reads CTCSAGDTQYF. The sequenced CDR3 bases are TGCACCTGCAGTGCAGGGGACACCCAGTAC.

This clone was seen more than once but under ten times. The germline and genes are mouse ones. The read stops 1 residue short of the end of the CDR3; the missing end is completed from the germline J gene. The rearrangement links TRBV12-1 to TRBJ2-7; maybe TRBD2 (7 bases). The V gene lost 2 bases and the J gene lost 0 bases, with 13 bases spanning the gap. The CDR3 runs 15 residues. CDR1 and CDR2 from the germline V gene are SGHSN and HYEKVE. Incomplete CDR3 DNA: TGTGCCAGCTCTCGGGAGGGGGGGGTCTCCTATGAACAGTAC. As protein: CASSREGGVSYEQY. Given in full, the CDR3 is CASSREGGVSYEQYF.

This clone is categorized as medium-sized. Any gene name here is a mouse gene name. The read falls 1 residue short of the CDR3 end, and the missing part is taken from the germline J gene. The chain carries TRBV31 and TRBJ2-4; D may be TRBD1 (6 bases). With 1 base removed from V and 6 bases from J, the gap between germline ends came to 17 bases. The CDR3 is made up of 15 amino acids. Germline V gene sequence: CDR1 GKSSPN, CDR2 SITVG. The sequenced CDR3 bases are TGTGCCTGGAGTCCAAACCCAGGGGATGGGAACACCTTGTAC. Protein sequence: CAWSPNPGDGNTLY. The CDR3 in full is CAWSPNPGDGNTLYF.

A note on this clone: Gene labels here are mouse ones. The read ends 1 residue shy of where the CDR3 ends; the end is completed using the germline J gene. The J gene is TRBJ2-7, the V gene TRBV3; 7 nucleotides line up with TRBD2. CDR1 and CDR2 from the germline V gene are SNHLY and FYNGKV (reference sequence). The ends lost 5 bases at V and 0 bases at J; junction bases unmatched: 7. The CDR3 spans 15 residues. The CDR3 sequence is CASSLGLEASYEQYF. The CDR3 DNA, read in part, is TGTGCCAGCAGCCTAGGACTGGAGGCCTCCTATGAACAGTAC.

In regard to this clone: These gene names are mouse names. The CDR3 goes on 1 residue after the read ends, and that part is filled in from the germline J gene. The chain links TRBV3 to TRBJ2-7; possible D gene TRBD1, 5 bases. CDR1 and CDR2 from the germline V gene are SNHLY and FYNGKV (reference sequence). Trimming left V 1 base short and J 6 bases short, with 7 bases between. There are 12 residues in the CDR3. The CDR3 here is CASSLVRAEQYF. CDR3 DNA (partial): TGTGCCAGCAGCTTAGTCAGGGCTGAACAGTAC.

This clone was found a few times. Mouse gene names apply. Coverage ceases 1 residue before the CDR3 finishes, and the germline J gene fills in the end. This chain uses TRBV26 with TRBJ1-3, with D possibly matching TRBD1 (5 bases). V was shortened by 3 bases and J by 0 bases, with 6 bases between the two germline ends. CDR3 length: 14 amino acids. Per the germline V gene, CDR1 is KGHPV and CDR2 is FQNQEV (reference sequence). The CDR3 sequence: CASSLGGSGNTLYF. The DNA read from the CDR3 is TGTGCCAGCAGTCTTGGGGGTTCTGGAAATACGCTCTAT.

This clone was detected a few times. Mouse germline and gene names are used. The read terminates 1 residue before the CDR3 end, so the remaining end is supplied by the germline J gene. The chain recombines TRBV26 with TRBJ1-1; no clear D gene. This CDR3 comprises 11 residues. The germline CDR1 and CDR2 sequences are KGHPV and FQNQEV (reference sequence). V gave up 4 bases and J gave up 5 bases, with 5 bases separating them. CDR3 sequence: CASSQGTEVFF. The part of the CDR3 DNA that was read is TGTGCCAGCAGTCAAGGGACAGAAGTCTTC.

Comments on this clone: Gene names follow the mouse nomenclature. CDR3 DNA (partial): TGTGCCAGCGGTGATGCAGGGACAAGGGGCACCGGGCAGCTCTAC. Its protein is CASGDAGTRGTGQLY. In full, the CDR3 is CASGDAGTRGTGQLYF. The chain is built from TRBV13-2 and TRBJ2-2; a possible D gene is TRBD1 (6 bases). The missing CDR3 end, 1 residue past where the read stops, is filled in from the germline J gene. CDR1 NNHNN and CDR2 SYGAGS come from the germline V gene (reference sequence). Trimming took off 0 bases at V and 4 bases at J, with 13 bases between the two ends. CDR3 size: 16 residues.

Comments on this clone: Gene names are the mouse ones. The CDR3 extends 1 residue past the end of the read, so its final part is completed from the germline J gene. The gene calls are TRBV23 and TRBJ1-1. Germline CDR1 reads KGHTA; CDR2 reads FQNQQP. CDR3 length: 11 residues. CDR3: CSSSTRVEVFF. CDR3 DNA, as far as it was read: TGCTCCAGCAGTACACGGGTGGAAGTCTTC.

A note on this clone: These gene names are mouse names. The observed sequence ends 1 residue before the CDR3 terminus, with the missing tail filled in from the germline J gene. This sequence joins TRBV3 and TRBJ1-3; a possible D gene is TRBD1 (6 bases). This CDR3 has 14 amino acids. Trimming removed 1 base from V and 3 bases from J, with 7 bases in between. The germline V gene encodes CDR1 SNHLY and CDR2 FYNGKV (reference sequence). The CDR3 spells CASSLVRGGNTLYF. CDR3 DNA (partial): TGTGCCAGCAGCTTAGTCAGGGGTGGAAATACGCTCTAT.